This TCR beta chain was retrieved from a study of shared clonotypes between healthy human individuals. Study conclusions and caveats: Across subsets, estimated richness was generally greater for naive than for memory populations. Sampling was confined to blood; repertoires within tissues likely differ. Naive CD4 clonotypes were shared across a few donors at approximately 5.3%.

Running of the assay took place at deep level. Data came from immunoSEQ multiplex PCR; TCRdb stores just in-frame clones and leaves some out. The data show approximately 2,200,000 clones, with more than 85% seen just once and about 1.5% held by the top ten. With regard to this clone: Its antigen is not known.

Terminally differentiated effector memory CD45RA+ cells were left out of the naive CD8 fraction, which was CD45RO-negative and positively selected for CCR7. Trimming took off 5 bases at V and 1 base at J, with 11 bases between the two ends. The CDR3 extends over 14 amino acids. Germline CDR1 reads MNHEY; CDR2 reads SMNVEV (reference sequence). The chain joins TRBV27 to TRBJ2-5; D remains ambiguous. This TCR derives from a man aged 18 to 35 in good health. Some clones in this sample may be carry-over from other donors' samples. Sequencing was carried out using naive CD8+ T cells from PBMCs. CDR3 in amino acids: CASSRRLFQETQYF. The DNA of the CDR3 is TGTGCCAGCAGTCGCCGACTGTTCCAAGAGACCCAGTACTTC.